A selection of T cell receptor beta chains follows, all from one sample in a study of regulatory T cells in long-lasting Graves disease. TCRdb reprocessed the multiplex PCR reads with MiXCR, giving one entry per CDR3 protein. The data hold roughly 470,000 distinct CDR3 sequences, with roughly 20% observed a single time. Here the sequenced sample was peripheral blood mononuclear cells (PBMCs), taken when the disease was refractory, from a patient treated with antithyroid drugs. The receptors were sampled from a female donor with Graves disease. Each CDR3 is given with its conserved first and last residue. D genes are given only for firm matches. Part of the rows lack a size; the others show once, few, many or a class for expanded clones.

clone_size	v_call	j_call	d_call	cdr3_aa	cdr3_nt
.	TRBV24-1	TRBJ2-4	TRBD2	CATSGTSGSSWFF	TGTGCCACCAGCGGAACTAGCGGGAGCTCATGGTTCTTC
many	TRBV27	TRBJ1-2	.	CASSSTVYRNYGYTF	TGTGCCAGCAGTTCGACTGTCTATCGGAACTATGGCTACACCTTC
many	TRBV12-3/TRBV12-4	TRBJ1-6	.	CASSMTVLNSPLHF	TGTGCCAGCAGCATGACAGTTCTTAATTCACCCCTCCACTTT
few	TRBV9	TRBJ2-1	.	CASSVGTLNEQFF	TGTGCCAGCAGCGTTGGGACTCTAAATGAGCAGTTCTTC
many	TRBV12-5	TRBJ2-5	.	CASGLGVDSPETQYF	TGTGCTAGTGGTTTGGGGGTCGACAGCCCAGAGACCCAGTACTTC
.	TRBV20-1	TRBJ2-3	TRBD2	CSARVLAVGTDTQYF	TGCAGTGCTAGAGTCCTAGCGGTTGGCACAGATACGCAGTATTTT
many	TRBV27	TRBJ2-7	TRBD1	CASSTGTGWSYEQYF	TGTGCCAGCAGTACCGGGACAGGGTGGTCCTACGAGCAGTACTTC
few	TRBV6-1	TRBJ1-1	.	CASRFTGMGTEAFF	TGTGCCAGCAGATTTACAGGGATGGGCACTGAAGCTTTCTTT
.	TRBV6-1	TRBJ2-3	TRBD2	CASSLFITAGGVGTQYF	TGTGCCAGCAGCCTCTTTATAACAGCGGGAGGAGTGGGTACGCAGTATTTT
few	TRBV5-4	TRBJ1-6	.	CASSSNWPNSPLHF	TGTGCCAGCAGCTCTAACTGGCCTAATTCACCCCTCCACTTT
.	TRBV11-1	TRBJ2-7	TRBD1	CASSSGQGSNYEQYF	TGTGCCAGCAGCTCTGGACAGGGGAGTAATTACGAGCAGTACTTC
many	TRBV7-9	TRBJ2-7	.	CASSSELSGSYEQYF	TGTGCCAGCAGCTCAGAACTAAGCGGCTCCTACGAGCAGTACTTC
many	TRBV12-3/TRBV12-4	TRBJ2-7	TRBD1	CASSLGTGLRDEQYF	TGTGCCAGCAGTTTAGGGACAGGGCTTCGGGACGAGCAGTACTTC
few	TRBV28	TRBJ1-2	TRBD1	CASSIESSYGTANYGYTF	TGTGCCAGCAGTATCGAATCATCGTACGGGACAGCTAACTATGGCTACACCTTC
many	TRBV7-2	TRBJ2-2	.	CASSLATYTGELFF	TGTGCCAGCAGCTTAGCGACCTACACCGGGGAGCTGTTTTTT
few	TRBV4-2	TRBJ1-2	.	CASSQDSYGYTF	TGTGCCAGCAGCCAAGACTCCTATGGCTACACCTTC
.	TRBV4-1	TRBJ1-6	TRBD1	CASSPTHGTGSSPLHF	TGCGCCAGCAGCCCCACTCACGGGACAGGGAGCTCACCCCTCCACTTT
few	TRBV6-1	TRBJ2-6	TRBD1	CASSPTAIGQGARGANVLTF	TGTGCCAGCAGTCCCACCGCGATAGGACAGGGGGCAAGAGGGGCCAACGTCCTGACTTTC
.	TRBV20-1	TRBJ1-6	TRBD1	CSATTTGTGVSTYNSPLHF	TGCAGTGCGACTACTACCGGGACAGGGGTCAGCACCTATAATTCACCCCTCCACTTT
.	TRBV28	TRBJ1-5	.	CASSLNLNQPQHF	TGTGCCAGCAGTTTAAACCTAAATCAGCCCCAGCATTTT
.	TRBV7-9	TRBJ2-5	TRBD1	CAGSLEQGSLETQYF	TGTGCCGGCAGCTTGGAACAGGGGTCCTTAGAGACCCAGTACTTC
few	TRBV6-1	TRBJ2-2	.	CASRRQGNTGELFF	TGTGCCAGCCGGCGCCAGGGAAACACCGGGGAGCTGTTTTTT
few	TRBV6-5	TRBJ2-2	.	CASSYVGELFF	TGTGCCAGCAGTTACGTAGGGGAGCTGTTTTTT
.	TRBV7-8	TRBJ1-2	.	CASSLPVYREGGPDGYTF	TGTGCCAGCAGCCTACCCGTCTATAGGGAGGGAGGTCCGGATGGCTACACCTTC
.	TRBV7-2	TRBJ2-7	TRBD2	CASSSGAGLTEQYF	TGTGCCAGCAGCTCAGGAGCGGGGCTTACTGAGCAGTACTTC
many	TRBV7-9	TRBJ1-2	.	CASSLVGTTGGYTF	TGTGCCAGCAGCTTAGTCGGGACAACAGGCGGCTACACCTTC
.	TRBV7-2	TRBJ2-6	.	CASPGTPGANVLAF	TGTGCCAGCCCCGGGACTCCTGGGGCCAACGTCCTGGCTTTC
.	TRBV14	TRBJ2-4	.	CASSQDLLNIQYF	TGTGCCAGCAGCCAAGATCTACTAAACATTCAGTACTTC
.	TRBV7-3	TRBJ1-3	.	CASSSARRSGNTIYF	TGTGCCAGCAGTTCCGCAAGGCGCTCTGGAAACACCATATATTTT
many	TRBV12-3/TRBV12-4	TRBJ1-4	.	CASRATGEKLFF	TGTGCCAGCCGAGCGACGGGAGAAAAACTGTTTTTT
.	TRBV24-1	TRBJ2-6	.	CATSDQRAGTGANVLTF	TGTGCCACCAGTGATCAAAGGGCGGGAACTGGGGCCAACGTCCTGACTTTC
many	TRBV3-1	TRBJ2-7	TRBD2	CASSQPGTSNHEQYF	TGTGCCAGCAGCCAGCCCGGGACTAGCAACCACGAGCAGTACTTC
many	TRBV28	TRBJ2-4	.	CASRPPGGKNIQYF	TGTGCCAGCAGGCCCCCAGGTGGCAAAAACATTCAGTACTTC
.	TRBV5-6	TRBJ1-2	.	CASNYWTVPHYGYTF	TGTGCCAGCAACTATTGGACAGTCCCACACTATGGCTACACCTTC
many	TRBV12-3/TRBV12-4	TRBJ1-1	.	CASSSGITGTEAFF	TGTGCCAGCAGCTCGGGCATTACGGGGACCGAAGCTTTCTTT
many	TRBV10-2	TRBJ1-1	.	CASSEAPNTEAFF	TGCGCCAGCAGTGAGGCACCGAACACTGAAGCTTTCTTT
few	TRBV19	TRBJ2-2	TRBD2	CASSMTSGRALTGELFF	TGTGCCAGTAGTATGACTAGCGGGAGGGCCCTCACCGGGGAGCTGTTTTTT
many	TRBV6-1	TRBJ1-1	.	CASNPSGRPEGTEAFF	TGTGCCAGCAACCCGTCCGGGAGACCGGAGGGCACTGAAGCTTTCTTT
many	TRBV11-3	TRBJ2-7	TRBD1	CASSLVGTGVREQYF	TGTGCCAGCAGCTTAGTAGGGACAGGGGTGAGGGAGCAGTACTTC
.	TRBV7-3	TRBJ1-5	.	CVSSLAPGVQPQHF	TGTGTCAGCAGCCTGGCTCCGGGGGTGCAGCCCCAGCATTTT
.	TRBV7-2	TRBJ1-4	.	CASSLTGEKLFF	TGTGCCAGCAGCCTCACGGGGGAAAAACTGTTTTTT
many	TRBV18	TRBJ2-5	TRBD2	CASSLKDPRLAGVLKTQYF	TGTGCCAGCTCACTCAAGGACCCTAGGCTAGCGGGAGTTTTGAAGACCCAGTACTTC
few	TRBV6-1	TRBJ2-1	TRBD2	CASRQLAGGVHEQFF	TGTGCCAGCAGACAACTAGCGGGAGGTGTTCATGAGCAGTTCTTC
many	TRBV6-1	TRBJ1-5	.	CASSMGWNQPQHF	TGTGCCAGCAGTATGGGGTGGAATCAGCCCCAGCATTTT
few	TRBV20-1	TRBJ2-2	TRBD2	CSARDPTGTSDSTGELFF	TGCAGTGCTAGAGATCCTACCGGGACTAGCGACAGCACCGGGGAGCTGTTTTTT
many	TRBV28	TRBJ2-5	.	CASSQTASQETQYF	TGTGCCAGCAGTCAAACGGCAAGCCAAGAGACCCAGTACTTC
.	TRBV13	TRBJ1-2	.	CASSLGVSYGYTF	TGTGCCAGCAGCTTAGGGGTATCTTATGGCTACACCTTC